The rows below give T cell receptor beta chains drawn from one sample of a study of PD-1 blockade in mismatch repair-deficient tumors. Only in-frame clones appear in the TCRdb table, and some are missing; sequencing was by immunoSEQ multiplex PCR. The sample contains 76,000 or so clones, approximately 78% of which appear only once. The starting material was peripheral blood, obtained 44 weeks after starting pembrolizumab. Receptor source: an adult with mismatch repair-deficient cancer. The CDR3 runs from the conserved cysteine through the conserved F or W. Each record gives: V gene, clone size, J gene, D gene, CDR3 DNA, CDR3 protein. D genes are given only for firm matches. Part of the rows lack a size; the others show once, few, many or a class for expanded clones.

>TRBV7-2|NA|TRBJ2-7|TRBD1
TGTGCCAGCAGCTTAAGTTCCGGGACAGGCTCCTACGAGCAGTACTTC
CASSLSSGTGSYEQYF
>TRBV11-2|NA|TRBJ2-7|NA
TGTGCCAGCGGACCCTACGAGCAGTACTTC
CASGPYEQYF
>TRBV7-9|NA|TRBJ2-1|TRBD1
TGTGCCAGCAGCGGGAATACCGGGACAGGGGGCGGATTCAATGAGCAGTTCTTC
CASSGNTGTGGGFNEQFF
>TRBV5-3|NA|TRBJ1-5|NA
TGTGCCAGAAGCTTGGAAGGGTGTTCTAGCAATCAGCCCCAGCATTTT
CARSLEGCSSNQPQHF
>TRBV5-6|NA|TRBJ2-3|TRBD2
TGTGCCAGCAGCTTGCCCGTGACTAGCGCCACAGATACGCAGTATTTT
CASSLPVTSATDTQYF
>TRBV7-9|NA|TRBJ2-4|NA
TGTGCCAGCAGCTTCAGGGACGGGGAAAACATTCAGTACTTC
CASSFRDGENIQYF
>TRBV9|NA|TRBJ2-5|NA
TGTGCCAGCAGCGTAGGTATGGGAAAAGAGACCCAGTACTTC
CASSVGMGKETQYF
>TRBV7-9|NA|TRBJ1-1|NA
TGTGCCAGCAGTTTCGACGGGAACACTGAAGCTTTCTTT
CASSFDGNTEAFF
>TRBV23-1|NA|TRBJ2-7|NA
TGCGCCAGCAGTCAAAATGGAGTTTGGGACATAAAAGAGCAGTACTTC
CASSQNGVWDIKEQYF
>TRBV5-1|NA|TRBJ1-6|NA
TGCGCCAGCAGTCCTGAGGCAGGGACTAATTCACCCCTCCACTTT
CASSPEAGTNSPLHF
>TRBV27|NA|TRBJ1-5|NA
TGTGCCAGCAGTTTCACTAGCAATCAGCCCCAGCATTTT
CASSFTSNQPQHF
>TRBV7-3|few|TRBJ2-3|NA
TGTGCCAGCAGCGCCTTGGGTCTTAGCACAGATACGCAGTATTTT
CASSALGLSTDTQYF
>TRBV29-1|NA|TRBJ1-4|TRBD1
TGCAGCGTTGAGGGACAGCCGTTCGGGGAAAAACTGTTTTTT
CSVEGQPFGEKLFF
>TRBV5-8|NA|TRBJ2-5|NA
TGTGCCAGCAGCTTGGGGGCGGCAGGGAACTACCAAGAGACCCAGTACTTC
CASSLGAAGNYQETQYF
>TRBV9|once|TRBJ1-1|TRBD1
TGTGCCAGCAGCGAATCAGGGGGTCACACTGAAGCTTTCTTT
CASSESGGHTEAFF
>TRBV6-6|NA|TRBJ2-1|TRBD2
TGTGCCAGCAGTTACTCACGGACTAGGAACAATGAGCAGTTCTTC
CASSYSRTRNNEQFF
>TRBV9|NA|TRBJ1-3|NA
TGTGCCAGCAGCGTTGAGAGGGCTGGAAACACCATATATTTT
CASSVERAGNTIYF
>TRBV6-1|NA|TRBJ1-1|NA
TGTGCCAGCAGTACCATGGGGGGGTGGAACACTGAAGCTTTCTTT
CASSTMGGWNTEAFF
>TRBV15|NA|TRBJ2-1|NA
TGTGCCACCAGCCGGGACCGAATCAATGAGCAGTTCTTC
CATSRDRINEQFF
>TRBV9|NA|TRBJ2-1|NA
TGTGCCAGCAGGGGTAGTGGGGGGGCGGAGCAGTTCTTC
CASRGSGGAEQFF
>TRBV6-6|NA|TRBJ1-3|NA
TGTGCCAGCACCCAAAACAGGGATCGAAACACCATATATTTT
CASTQNRDRNTIYF
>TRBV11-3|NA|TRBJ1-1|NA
TGTGCCAGCAGCCGGGCCTCTACCATGAACACTGAAGCTTTCTTT
CASSRASTMNTEAFF
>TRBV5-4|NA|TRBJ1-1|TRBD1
TGTGCCAGCAGCTTGCTAGGGGGCGTGAACACTGAAGCTTTCTTT
CASSLLGGVNTEAFF
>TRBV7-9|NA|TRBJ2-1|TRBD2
TGTGCCAGCAGCCCCCCTTTTCGGCTAGCGGGATTAAAAAGTGAGCAGTTCTTC
CASSPPFRLAGLKSEQFF
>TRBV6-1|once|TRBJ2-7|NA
TGTGCCAGCAGTGAATTTAGACAGGTTTACGAGCAGTACTTC
CASSEFRQVYEQYF
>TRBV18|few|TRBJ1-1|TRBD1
TGTGCCAGCTCACCAGGCGACAGGGGGAACACTGAAGCTTTCTTT
CASSPGDRGNTEAFF
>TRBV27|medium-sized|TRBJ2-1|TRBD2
TGTGCCAGCAGTTCCCCGGGACTAGTTAACAATGAGCAGTTCTTC
CASSSPGLVNNEQFF
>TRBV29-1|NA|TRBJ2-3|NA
TGCAGCGTTGCGAGGGGTAGCACAGATACGCAGTATTTT
CSVARGSTDTQYF
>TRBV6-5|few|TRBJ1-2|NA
TGTGCCAGCTTTGGACGGAACTATGGCTACACCTTC
CASFGRNYGYTF
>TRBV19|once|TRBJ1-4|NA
TGTGCCAGTAGCTTCGGCAGGGGCAATGAAAAACTGTTTTTT
CASSFGRGNEKLFF
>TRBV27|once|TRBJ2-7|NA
TGTGCCAGCAGTTTATTTCAGGCGGACGAGCAGTACTTC
CASSLFQADEQYF
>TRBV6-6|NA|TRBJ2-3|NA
TGTGCCAGCAGTTACGCCTGGTCAGCGGATACGCAGTATTTT
CASSYAWSADTQYF
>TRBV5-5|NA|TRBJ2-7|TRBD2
TGTGCCAGCAGCTGGACTAGCGGATCCTACGAGCAGTACTTC
CASSWTSGSYEQYF
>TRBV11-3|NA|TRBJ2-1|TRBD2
TGTGCCAGCAGCTTAGATCCTCGGGCTAGCGGGAGTGGCCATGAGCAGTTCTTC
CASSLDPRASGSGHEQFF
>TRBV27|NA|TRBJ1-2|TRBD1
TGTGCCAGCAGTCGCCGGGACAGAGACTATGGCTACACCTTC
CASSRRDRDYGYTF
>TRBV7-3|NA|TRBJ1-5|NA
TGTGCCAGCAGCTTAAACAGGGTGCGTCAGCCCCAGCATTTT
CASSLNRVRQPQHF
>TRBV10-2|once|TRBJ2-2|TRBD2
TGCGCCAGCAGTGAGCCCGCCGCACTAGCGGGAGGGGACACCGGGGAGCTGTTTTTT
CASSEPAALAGGDTGELFF
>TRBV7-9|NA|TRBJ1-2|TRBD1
TGTGCCAGCAGCTCAGGGACAGGCCCGAACTATGGCTACACCTTC
CASSSGTGPNYGYTF
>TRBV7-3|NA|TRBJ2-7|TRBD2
TGTGCCAGCAGGTCTCCCAGCGGGGCCTACGAGCAGTACTTC
CASRSPSGAYEQYF
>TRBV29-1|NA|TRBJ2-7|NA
TGCAGCGTAAAAGGGGTTTCCTACGAGCAGTACTTC
CSVKGVSYEQYF
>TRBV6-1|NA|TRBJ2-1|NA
TGTGCCAGCTCCTTGAGGGGGAGCAATGAGCAGTTCTTC
CASSLRGSNEQFF
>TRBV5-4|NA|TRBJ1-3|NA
TGTGCCAGCAGCTTGGGGGCCGGGTCTGGAAACACCATATATTTT
CASSLGAGSGNTIYF
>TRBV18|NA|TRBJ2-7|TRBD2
TGTGCCAGCTCACCACTAGCGGGAGAATCCTACGAGCAGTACTTC
CASSPLAGESYEQYF
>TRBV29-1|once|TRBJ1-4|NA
TGCAGCGTTGAAGGAAAGGGAGCAACTAATGAAAAACTGTTTTTT
CSVEGKGATNEKLFF
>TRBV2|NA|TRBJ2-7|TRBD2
TGTGCCAGCAGGGGGGGGACTAGCGGGAGATCCTACGAGCAGTACTTC
CASRGGTSGRSYEQYF
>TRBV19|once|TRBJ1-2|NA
TGTGCCAGTAGTATAGGGGGTTGGGATGGCTACACCTTC
CASSIGGWDGYTF
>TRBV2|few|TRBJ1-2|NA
TGTGCCAGCAGCCCGGGGCAGGTGTCAGGCTACACCTTC
CASSPGQVSGYTF
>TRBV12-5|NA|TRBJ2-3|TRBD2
TGTGCTAGTGGAATACCGCGGGGGAGCGGGGATACGCAGTATTTT
CASGIPRGSGDTQYF
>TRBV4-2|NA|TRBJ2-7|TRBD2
TGTGCCAGCAGCTCCCTACTAGCGGGGACCTACGAGCAGTACTTC
CASSSLLAGTYEQYF
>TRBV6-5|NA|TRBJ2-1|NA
TGTGCCAGCAGTTACTTACTAGAGCAGTTCTTC
CASSYLLEQFF
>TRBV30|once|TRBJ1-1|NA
TGTGCCTGGAGTGATGGTCCTCCCCATGAAGCTTTCTTT
CAWSDGPPHEAFF
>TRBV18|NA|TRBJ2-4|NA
TGTGCCAGCTCACCAAGCCAGGGCGGGGAGTACTTC
CASSPSQGGEYF